This TCR beta chain was captured by sequencing in a study of blood T cell repertoires in COVID-19. CDR3 length equals 13 residues. Trimming removed 10 bases at V and 8 bases at J, with 21 bases between. Original data processing: Scientists estimated how many nucleated cells there were by amplifying reference gene primers. TCRdb's table, derived via immunoSEQ multiplex PCR, lists solely in-frame clones and lacks some. V, J and clone size were drawn from that table, and D and trimming were deduced from the DNA. The repertoire holds a few hundred thousand clones, with about four fifths as singletons. The rearrangement joins TRBV5-3 to TRBJ1-1; a possible D gene is TRBD1 (6 bases). TRBV5-3 is flagged as an ORF with uncertain function. The TCR sequence derives from a man over 45 who had recovered from COVID-19. Sequenced input: PBMCs or T cells enriched from blood (not recorded which). CDR3 in amino acids: CAHGGARRREAFF. The CDR3 DNA sequence: TGTGCCCACGGGGGGGCCAGGCGTCGGGAAGCTTTCTTT.